Presented here are 5 T cell receptor beta chains from one specimen sequenced in a study of vaccination and CD4 T cells after COVID-19 (dated by TCRdb to between 2021 and 2022). Read against the paper, the sample's treatment or condition label means: roughly 11-day PBMC culture with coronavirus spike peptide pools or control peptides (ViraFEST assay). Libraries were prepared through PCR. Instrument on record: Illumina iSeq 100. At the Johns Hopkins FTIC core, DNA from the cultured CD4+ T cells underwent TCR sequencing with the Oncomine TCR Beta short-read assay. TCRdb redid the processing of the public reads, applying fastp at Q25 and MiXCR, and retained in-frame beta chains. All rows with the same CDR3 protein become a single entry with the most common DNA and genes. The sample table contains over 8,500 distinct CDR3 sequences; only one count was recorded for under 35% of them. More than 25% of the sample lies in the top ten.

No antigen has been identified for these receptors. Input material: cultured CD4+ T cells from blood. Source of these receptors: a human donor with COVID-19.

This clonotype was detected a few times. The chain recombines TRBV7-3 with TRBJ2-1; the match to TRBD2 covers 13 bases. The CDR3 consists of 14 residues. Germline V CDR1 and CDR2: SGHTA, FQGTGA. V was clipped by 6 bases and J by 5 bases; unmatched bases: 1. CDR3 coding DNA: TGTGCCAGCAGTACTAGCGGGGGGGACAATGAGCAGTTCTTC. As protein: CASSTSGGDNEQFF.

This clonotype has just one count. The rearrangement links TRBV19 to TRBJ2-2; 8 nucleotides align to TRBD1. V dropped 5 bases and J dropped 4; count of bases not matched to a gene: 6. The germline gives CDR1 LNHDA, CDR2 SQIVND (reference sequence). The CDR3 loop spans 15 amino acids. The CDR3 protein is CASSPTGDATGELFF. The DNA of the CDR3 is TGTGCCAGTAGTCCGACAGGGGACGCCACCGGGGAGCTGTTTTTT.

V gene TRBV20-1 combines with J gene TRBJ2-7; the match to TRBD1 covers 7 bases. With 6 bases clipped from V and 2 bases from J, the junction kept 4 bases outside the gene matches. This CDR3 spans 12 amino acids. The germline V gene encodes CDR1 DFQATT and CDR2 SNEGSKA (reference sequence). The CDR3 DNA reads as TGCAGTGCAGGACAGGAGCCCTACGAGCAGTACTTC. Translated: CSAGQEPYEQYF.

The chain uses TRBV7-2 and TRBJ2-3; D not certain. Per germline, CDR1 SGHTA and CDR2 FQGNSA. V lost 1 base and J lost 7, with 12 bases in between. The CDR3 is made up of 14 amino acids. In nucleotides, the CDR3 is TGTGCCAGCAGCTTAGATCAAGCGATGAATACGCAGTATTTT. It specifies CASSLDQAMNTQYF.

The chain is built from TRBV28 and TRBJ2-7; TRBD2 matches 8 bases. The V gene's germline CDR1 is MDHEN and CDR2 SYDVKM. V lost 11 bases to trimming and J lost 5 bases; unmatched junction nucleotides: 5. The CDR3 loop spans 11 amino acids. CDR3: CAGGGLHEQYF. The CDR3 DNA is TGTGCCGGCGGGGGGTTGCACGAGCAGTACTTC.